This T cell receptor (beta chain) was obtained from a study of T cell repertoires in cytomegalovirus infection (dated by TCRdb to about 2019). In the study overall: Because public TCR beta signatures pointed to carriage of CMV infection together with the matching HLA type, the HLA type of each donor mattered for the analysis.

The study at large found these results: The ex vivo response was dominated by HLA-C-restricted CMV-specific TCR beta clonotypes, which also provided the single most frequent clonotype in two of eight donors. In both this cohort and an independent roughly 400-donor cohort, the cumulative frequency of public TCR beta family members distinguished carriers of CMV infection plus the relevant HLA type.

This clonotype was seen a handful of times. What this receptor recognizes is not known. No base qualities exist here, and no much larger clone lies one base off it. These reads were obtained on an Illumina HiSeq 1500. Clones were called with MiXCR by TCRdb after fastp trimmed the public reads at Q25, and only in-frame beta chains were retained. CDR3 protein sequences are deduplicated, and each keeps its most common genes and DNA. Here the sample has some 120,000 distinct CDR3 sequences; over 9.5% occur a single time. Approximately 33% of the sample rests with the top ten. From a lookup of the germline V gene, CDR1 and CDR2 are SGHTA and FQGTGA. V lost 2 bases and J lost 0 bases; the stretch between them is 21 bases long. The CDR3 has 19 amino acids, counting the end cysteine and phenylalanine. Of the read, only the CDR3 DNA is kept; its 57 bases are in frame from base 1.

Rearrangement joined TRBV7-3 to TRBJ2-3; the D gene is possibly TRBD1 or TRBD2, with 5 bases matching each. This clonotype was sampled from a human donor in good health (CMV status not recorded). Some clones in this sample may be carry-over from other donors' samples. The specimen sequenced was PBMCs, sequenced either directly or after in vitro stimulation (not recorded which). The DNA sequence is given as TGTGCCAGCAGCTTAGGGGACCGTTTTAAGATGCATAGCACAGATACGCAGTATTTT. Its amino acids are CASSLGDRFKMHSTDTQYF.